Below are 5 T cell receptor beta chains sequenced from a single sample in a study of blood T cell repertoires in COVID-19. The data were produced by immunoSEQ multiplex PCR, yet TCRdb's version contains in-frame clones alone and is incomplete. There are 9,500 to 11,000 clones in the sample; around nine tenths occur only once, and roughly 4.4% lies in the top ten. The material sequenced was peripheral blood. The receptors were sampled from a human donor in a cohort sampled during active COVID-19.

The V gene is TRBV19, the J gene TRBJ2-1, with 11 positions matching TRBD2. Germline V gene sequence: CDR1 LNHDA, CDR2 SQIVND (reference sequence). J was trimmed by 3 bases and V by 5 bases; bases with no gene match: 6. The CDR3 runs to 16 residues. The CDR3: CASSLSGRASYNEQFF. CDR3 DNA: TGTGCCAGTAGTCTTAGCGGGAGGGCCAGCTACAATGAGCAGTTCTTC.

In this sample, this clone turned up a few times. The chain carries TRBV7-9 and TRBJ2-7; 8 nucleotides match TRBD2. Germline V gives CDR1 SEHNR, CDR2 FQNEAQ (reference sequence). CDR3 length: 14 amino acids. V gave up 7 bases and J gave up 5 bases; unmatched junction bases: 10. The CDR3 nucleotides read TGTGCCAGCATGGACGGGACTAGTATCCACGAGCAGTACTTC. Amino acids: CASMDGTSIHEQYF.

V gene TRBV9 combines with J gene TRBJ2-3, with 7 bases matching TRBD2. The V gene end was trimmed by 0 bases and the J gene end by 0 bases; junction bases not matched to a gene: 1. The CDR3 sequence is 15 residues long. CDR1 is SGDLS and CDR2 is YYNGEE in the germline V gene. CDR3 amino acids: CASSVAGGSTDTQYF. As DNA, the CDR3 is TGTGCCAGCAGCGTAGCGGGAGGCAGCACAGATACGCAGTATTTT.

This clone has more than one count but fewer than ten. The rearrangement links TRBV6-2 or TRBV6-3 to TRBJ2-1; 7 positions match TRBD2. After removal of 1 base from V and 7 bases from J, the junction contained 4 bases not matched to a gene. CDR3 length: 14 residues. Germline CDR1 reads MNHEY; CDR2 reads SVGEGT. The CDR3 sequence: CASSYWEGRNEQFF. CDR3 nucleotide sequence: TGTGCCAGCAGTTACTGGGAGGGTAGGAATGAGCAGTTCTTC.

The chain combines TRBV9 with TRBJ1-3, with D perhaps TRBD1 (6 bases). The CDR3 runs 18 residues. Germline loops: CDR1 SGDLS, CDR2 YYNGEE. V dropped 3 bases and J dropped 2 bases, with 21 bases sitting between them. CDR3 DNA sequence: TGTGCCAGCAGCGGAGGGGGTAGCATTCAAGGGCCTGGAAACACCATATATTTT. Its protein is CASSGGGSIQGPGNTIYF.